This paragraph covers one TCR beta chain sequence. Assay: immunoSEQ multiplex PCR; the TCRdb copy retains only in-frame clones and omits some. The sample carries 95,000 to 100,000 clones, roughly 95% recorded once. These data are taken from a study of technical replicates of blood from several donors. There are 14 residues in the CDR3. V was clipped by 3 bases and J by 10 bases; unmatched bases: 10. CDR1 SEHNR and CDR2 FQNEAQ come from the germline V gene (reference sequence). The source material was T cells isolated from PBMCs. The sequence was obtained from a human donor in good health. The rearrangement links TRBV7-9 to TRBJ1-2; 8 bases map to TRBD1. DNA for the CDR3: TGTGCCAGCAGCTTTTCGGGACAGGCATCCTCCTACACCTTC. Protein product: CASSFSGQASSYTF.